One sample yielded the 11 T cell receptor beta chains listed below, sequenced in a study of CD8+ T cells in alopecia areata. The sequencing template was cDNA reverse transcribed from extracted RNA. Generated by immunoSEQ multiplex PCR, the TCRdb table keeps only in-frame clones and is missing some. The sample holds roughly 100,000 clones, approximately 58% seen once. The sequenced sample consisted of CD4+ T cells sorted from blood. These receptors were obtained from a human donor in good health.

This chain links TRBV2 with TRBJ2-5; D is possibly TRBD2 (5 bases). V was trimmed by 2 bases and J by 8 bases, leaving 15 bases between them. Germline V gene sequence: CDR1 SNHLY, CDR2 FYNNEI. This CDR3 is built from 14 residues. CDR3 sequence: CASSERTSRSTQYF. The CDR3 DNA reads TGTGCCAGCAGTGAAAGGACTTCCCGTTCAACCCAGTACTTC.

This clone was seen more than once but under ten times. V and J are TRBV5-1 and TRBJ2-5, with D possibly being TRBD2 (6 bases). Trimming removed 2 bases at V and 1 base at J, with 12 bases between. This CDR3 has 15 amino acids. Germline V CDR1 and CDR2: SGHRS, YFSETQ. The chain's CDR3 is CASSLGAGIQETQYF. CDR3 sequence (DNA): TGCGCCAGCAGCTTAGGAGCGGGTATCCAAGAGACCCAGTACTTC.

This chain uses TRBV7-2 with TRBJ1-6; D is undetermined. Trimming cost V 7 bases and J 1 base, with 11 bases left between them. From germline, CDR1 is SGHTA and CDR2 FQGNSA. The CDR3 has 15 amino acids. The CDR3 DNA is TGTGCCAGCACCCCGGACCGGTCCTATAATTCACCCCTCCACTTT. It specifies CASTPDRSYNSPLHF. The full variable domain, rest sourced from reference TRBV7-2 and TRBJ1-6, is GAGVSQSPSNKVTEKGKDVELRCDPISGHTALYWYRQSLGQGLEFLIYFQGNSAPDKSGLPSDRFSAERTGGSVSTLTIQRTQQEDSAVYLCASTPDRSYNSPLHFGNGTRLTVT.

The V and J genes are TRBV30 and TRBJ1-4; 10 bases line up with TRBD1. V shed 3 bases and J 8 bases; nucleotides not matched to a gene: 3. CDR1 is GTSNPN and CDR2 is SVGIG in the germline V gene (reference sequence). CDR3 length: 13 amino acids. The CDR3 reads CAWRDRGYEKLFF. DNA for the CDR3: TGTGCCTGGAGGGACAGGGGGTACGAAAAACTGTTTTTT.

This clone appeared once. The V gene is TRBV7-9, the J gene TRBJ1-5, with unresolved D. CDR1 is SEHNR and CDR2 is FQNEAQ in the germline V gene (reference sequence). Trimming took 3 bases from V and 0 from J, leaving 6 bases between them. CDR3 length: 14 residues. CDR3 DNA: TGTGCCAGCAGCTTCACGGATAGCAATCAGCCCCAGCATTTT. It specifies CASSFTDSNQPQHF.

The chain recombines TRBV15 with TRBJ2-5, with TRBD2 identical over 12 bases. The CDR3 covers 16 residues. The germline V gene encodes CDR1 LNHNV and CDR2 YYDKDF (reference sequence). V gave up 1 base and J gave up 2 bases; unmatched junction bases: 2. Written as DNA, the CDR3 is TGTGCCACCAGCAGAGGACTAGCGGGAGTACAAGAGACCCAGTACTTC. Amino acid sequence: CATSRGLAGVQETQYF.

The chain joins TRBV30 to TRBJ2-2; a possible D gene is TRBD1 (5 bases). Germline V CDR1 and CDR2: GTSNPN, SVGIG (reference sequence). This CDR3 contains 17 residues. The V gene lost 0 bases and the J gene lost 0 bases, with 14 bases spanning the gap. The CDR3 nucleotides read TGTGCCTGGAGTGTACTGTTAGGGGTTACGAACACCGGGGAGCTGTTTTTT. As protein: CAWSVLLGVTNTGELFF.

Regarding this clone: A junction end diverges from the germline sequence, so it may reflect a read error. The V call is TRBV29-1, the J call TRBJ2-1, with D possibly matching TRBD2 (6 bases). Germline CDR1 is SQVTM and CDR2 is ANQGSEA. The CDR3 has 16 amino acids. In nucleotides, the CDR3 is TGCAGCGTTGAAGGGAGGGGATTAAGCTCCTACAATGGGCAGTTCTTC. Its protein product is CSVEGRGLSSYNGQFF.

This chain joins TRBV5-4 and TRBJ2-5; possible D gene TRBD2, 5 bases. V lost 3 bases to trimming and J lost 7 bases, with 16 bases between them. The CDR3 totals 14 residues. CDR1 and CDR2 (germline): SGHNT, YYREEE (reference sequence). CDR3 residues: CASSSGFAAGTQYF. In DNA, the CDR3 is TGTGCCAGCAGCTCGGGCTTTGCGGCGGGGACCCAGTACTTC.

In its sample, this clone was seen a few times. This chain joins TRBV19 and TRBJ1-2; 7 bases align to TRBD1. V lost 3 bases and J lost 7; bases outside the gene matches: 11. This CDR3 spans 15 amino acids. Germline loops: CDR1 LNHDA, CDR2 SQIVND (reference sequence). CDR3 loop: CASSMRRDSGPGYTF. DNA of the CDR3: TGTGCCAGTAGTATGAGGCGGGACAGTGGCCCTGGCTACACCTTC.

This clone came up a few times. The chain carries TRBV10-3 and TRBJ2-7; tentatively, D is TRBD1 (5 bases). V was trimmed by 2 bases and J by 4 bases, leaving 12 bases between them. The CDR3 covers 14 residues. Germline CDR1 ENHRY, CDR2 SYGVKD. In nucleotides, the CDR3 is TGTGCCATCAGTGAGAGGGGAAGTATTTACGAGCAGTACTTC. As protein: CAISERGSIYEQYF.